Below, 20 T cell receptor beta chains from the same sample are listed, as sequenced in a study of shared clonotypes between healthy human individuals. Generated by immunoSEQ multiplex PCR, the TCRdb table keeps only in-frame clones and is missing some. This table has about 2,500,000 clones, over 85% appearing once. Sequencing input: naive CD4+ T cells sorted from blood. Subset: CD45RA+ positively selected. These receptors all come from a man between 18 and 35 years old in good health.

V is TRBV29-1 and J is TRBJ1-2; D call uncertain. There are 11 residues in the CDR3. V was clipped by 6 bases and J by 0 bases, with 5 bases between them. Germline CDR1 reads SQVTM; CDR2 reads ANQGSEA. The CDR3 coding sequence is TGCAGCGTAACTACTAACTATGGCTACACCTTC. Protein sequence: CSVTTNYGYTF.

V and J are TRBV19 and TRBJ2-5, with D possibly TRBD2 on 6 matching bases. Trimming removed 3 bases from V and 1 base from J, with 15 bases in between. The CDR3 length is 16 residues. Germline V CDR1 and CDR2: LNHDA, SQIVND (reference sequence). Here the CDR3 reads CASSMAGIRPQETQYF. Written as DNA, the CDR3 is TGTGCCAGTAGTATGGCGGGGATAAGGCCCCAAGAGACCCAGTACTTC.

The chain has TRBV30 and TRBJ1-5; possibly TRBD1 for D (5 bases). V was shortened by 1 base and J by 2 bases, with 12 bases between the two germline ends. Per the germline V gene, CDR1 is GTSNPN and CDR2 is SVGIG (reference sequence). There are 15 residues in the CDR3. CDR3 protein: CAWSAFTGRNQPQHF. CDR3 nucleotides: TGTGCCTGGAGTGCCTTTACGGGGCGCAATCAGCCCCAGCATTTT. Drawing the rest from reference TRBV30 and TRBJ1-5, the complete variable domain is SQTIHQWPATLVQPVGSPLSLECTVEGTSNPNLYWYRQAAGRGLQLLFYSVGIGQISSEVPQNLSASRPQDRQFILSSKKLLLSDSGFYLCAWSAFTGRNQPQHFGDGTRLSIL.

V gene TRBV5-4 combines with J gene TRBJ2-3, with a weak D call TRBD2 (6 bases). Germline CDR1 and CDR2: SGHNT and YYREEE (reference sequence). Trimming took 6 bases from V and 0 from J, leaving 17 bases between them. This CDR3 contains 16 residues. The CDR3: CASKSGGASSTDTQYF. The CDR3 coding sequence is TGTGCCAGCAAGAGCGGAGGGGCTTCTAGCACAGATACGCAGTATTTT.

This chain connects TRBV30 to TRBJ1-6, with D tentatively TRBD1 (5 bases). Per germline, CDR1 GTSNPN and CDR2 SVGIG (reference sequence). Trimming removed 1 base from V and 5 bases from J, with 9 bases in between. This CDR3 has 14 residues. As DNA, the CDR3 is TGTGCCTGGAGTGGGGGGACTGATAATTCACCCCTCCACTTT. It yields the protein CAWSGGTDNSPLHF.

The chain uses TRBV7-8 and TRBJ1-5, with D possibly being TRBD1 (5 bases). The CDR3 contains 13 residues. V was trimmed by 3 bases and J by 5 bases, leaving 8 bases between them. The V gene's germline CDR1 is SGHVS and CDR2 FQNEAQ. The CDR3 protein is CASSFSTDQPQHF. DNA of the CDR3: TGTGCCAGCAGCTTTTCGACAGATCAGCCCCAGCATTTT.

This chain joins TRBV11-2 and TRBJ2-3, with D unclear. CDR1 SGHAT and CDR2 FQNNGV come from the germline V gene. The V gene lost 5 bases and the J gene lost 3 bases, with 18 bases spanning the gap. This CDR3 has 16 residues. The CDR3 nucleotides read TGTGCCAGCAGCCTTGGGCTTAATCGATATACAGATACGCAGTATTTT. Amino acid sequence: CASSLGLNRYTDTQYF. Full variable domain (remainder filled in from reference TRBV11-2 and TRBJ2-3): EAGVAQSPRYKIIEKRQSVAFWCNPISGHATLYWYQQILGQGPKLLIQFQNNGVVDDSQLPKDRFSAERLKGVDSTLKIQPAKLEDSAVYLCASSLGLNRYTDTQYFGPGTRLTVL.

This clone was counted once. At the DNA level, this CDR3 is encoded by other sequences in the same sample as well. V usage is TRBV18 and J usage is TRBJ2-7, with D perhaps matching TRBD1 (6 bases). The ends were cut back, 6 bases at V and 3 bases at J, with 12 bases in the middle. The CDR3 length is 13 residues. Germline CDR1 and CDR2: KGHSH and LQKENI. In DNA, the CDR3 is TGTGCCAGCTCCCAAAACAGGGACTACGAGCAGTACTTC. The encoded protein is CASSQNRDYEQYF. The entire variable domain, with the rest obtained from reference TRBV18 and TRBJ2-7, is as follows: NAGVMQNPRHLVRRRGQEARLRCSPMKGHSHVYWYRQLPEEGLKFMVYLQKENIIDESGMPKERFSAEFPKEGPSILRIQQVVRGDSAAYFCASSQNRDYEQYFGPGTRLTVT.

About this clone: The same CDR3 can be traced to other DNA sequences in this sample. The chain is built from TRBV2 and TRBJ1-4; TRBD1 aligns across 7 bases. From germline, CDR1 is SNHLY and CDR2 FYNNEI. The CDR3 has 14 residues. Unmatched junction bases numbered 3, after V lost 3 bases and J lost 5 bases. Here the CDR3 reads CASSEGTENEKLFF. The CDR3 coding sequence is TGTGCCAGCAGTGAGGGGACAGAAAATGAAAAACTGTTTTTT.

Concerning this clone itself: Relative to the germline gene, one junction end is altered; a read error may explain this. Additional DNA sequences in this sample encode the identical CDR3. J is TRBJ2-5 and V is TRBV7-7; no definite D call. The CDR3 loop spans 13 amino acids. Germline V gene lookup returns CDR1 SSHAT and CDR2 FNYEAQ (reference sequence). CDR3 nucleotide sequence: TGTGCTAGCAGCTTAGCACTGCAAGAGACCCAGTACTTC. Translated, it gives CASSLALQETQYF.

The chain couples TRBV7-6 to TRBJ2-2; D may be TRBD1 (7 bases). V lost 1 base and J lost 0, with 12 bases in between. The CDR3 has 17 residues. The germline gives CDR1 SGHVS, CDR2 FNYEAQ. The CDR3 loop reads CASSLVGGTANTGELFF. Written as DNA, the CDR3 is TGTGCCAGCAGCTTAGTAGGCGGGACAGCGAACACCGGGGAGCTGTTTTTT.

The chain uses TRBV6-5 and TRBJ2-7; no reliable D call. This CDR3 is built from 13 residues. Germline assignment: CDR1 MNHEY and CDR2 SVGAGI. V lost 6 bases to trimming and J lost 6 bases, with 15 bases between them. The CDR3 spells CASSRPPSGEQYF. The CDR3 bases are TGTGCCAGCAGCCGCCCCCCGTCGGGCGAGCAGTACTTC.

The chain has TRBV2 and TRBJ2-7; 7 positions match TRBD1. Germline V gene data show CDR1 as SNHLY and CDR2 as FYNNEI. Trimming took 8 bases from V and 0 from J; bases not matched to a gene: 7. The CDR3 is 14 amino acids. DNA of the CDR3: TGTGCCAGCGGCCGGGACAGCTCCTCCTACGAGCAGTACTTC. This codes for CASGRDSSSYEQYF.

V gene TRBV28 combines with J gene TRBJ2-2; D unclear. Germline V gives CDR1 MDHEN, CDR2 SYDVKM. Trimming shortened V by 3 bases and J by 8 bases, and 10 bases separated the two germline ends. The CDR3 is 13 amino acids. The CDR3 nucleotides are TGTGCCAGCAGTTTGATCGGTTTAGGGGAGCTGTTTTTT. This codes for CASSLIGLGELFF.

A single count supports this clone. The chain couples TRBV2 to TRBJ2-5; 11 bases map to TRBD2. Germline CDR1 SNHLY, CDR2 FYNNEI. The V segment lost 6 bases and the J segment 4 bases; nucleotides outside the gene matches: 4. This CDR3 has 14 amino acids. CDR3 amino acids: CASRIAGGGETQYF. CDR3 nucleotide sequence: TGTGCCAGCAGAATAGCGGGAGGGGGAGAGACCCAGTACTTC.

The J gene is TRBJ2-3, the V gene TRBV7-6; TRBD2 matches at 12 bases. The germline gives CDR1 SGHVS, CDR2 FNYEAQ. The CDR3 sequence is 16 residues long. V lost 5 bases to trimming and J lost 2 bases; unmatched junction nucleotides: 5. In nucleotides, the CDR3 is TGTGCCAGCAGCCCCCGGACTAGCGGGATCACAGATACGCAGTATTTT. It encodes CASSPRTSGITDTQYF.

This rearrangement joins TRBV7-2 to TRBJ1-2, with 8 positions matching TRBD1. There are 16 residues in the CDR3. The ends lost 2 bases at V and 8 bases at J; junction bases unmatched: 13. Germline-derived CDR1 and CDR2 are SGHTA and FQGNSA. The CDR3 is CASSLHQGQGAMGYTF. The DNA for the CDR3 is TGTGCCAGCAGCTTACATCAGGGGCAGGGGGCTATGGGCTACACCTTC.

In nucleotides, the CDR3 is TGCGCCAGCAGCGAGGGACAGGGGATTCCCTCCTACGAGCAGTACTTC. This sequence encodes CASSEGQGIPSYEQYF. The chain employs TRBV5-1 and TRBJ2-7, with 10 bases lining up with TRBD1. V trimming: 4 bases; J trimming: 0 bases; junction bases outside the gene matches: 7. The V gene's germline CDR1 is SGHRS and CDR2 YFSETQ. The CDR3 consists of 16 residues.

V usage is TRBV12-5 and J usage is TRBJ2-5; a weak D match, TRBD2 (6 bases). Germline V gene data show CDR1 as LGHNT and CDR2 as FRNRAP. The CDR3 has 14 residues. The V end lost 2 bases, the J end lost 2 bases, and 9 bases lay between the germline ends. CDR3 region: CASGLTGGQETQYF. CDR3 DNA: TGTGCTAGTGGTTTGACCGGGGGACAAGAGACCCAGTACTTC.

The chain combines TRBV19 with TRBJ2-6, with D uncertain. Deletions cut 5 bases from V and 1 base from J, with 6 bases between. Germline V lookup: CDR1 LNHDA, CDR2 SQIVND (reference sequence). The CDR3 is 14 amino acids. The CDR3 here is CASSWVSGANVLTF. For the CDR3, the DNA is TGTGCCAGTAGTTGGGTGTCTGGGGCCAACGTCCTGACTTTC.